These 30 T cell receptor beta chains came from one sample sequenced in a study of CD8 T cells in ankylosing spondylitis listed by TCRdb under 2017. The library was generated by 5' RACE. Sequencing relied on an Illumina HiSeq 2500. TCRdb passed the public sequencing reads through fastp at Q25 and MiXCR, retaining productive beta sequences. Rows merge per CDR3 protein into single entries with the most common DNA and genes. This sample holds 750,000 to 850,000 distinct CDR3 sequences; about 12% were observed only once. The ten largest clones take up more than 0.5% of the sample. Their specific antigens are unknown. Beyond this particular receptor, the publication reports: Blood from ankylosing spondylitis patients appeared to be characterized by a TCR beta motif made up of under 10 highly homologous amino acid variants.

The material sequenced was blood, either unsorted or a sorted T cell fraction (not recorded which). Source of these receptors: a male donor with ankylosing spondylitis.

This chain uses TRBV5-1 with TRBJ2-7; a possible D gene is TRBD1 (5 bases). The CDR3 has 14 amino acids. Germline lookup yields CDR1 SGHRS and CDR2 YFSETQ. Trimming took 3 bases from V and 0 from J, leaving 10 bases between them. The CDR3 DNA is TGCGCCAGCAGCTCAGACAGCACCTCCTACGAGCAGTACTTC. This codes for CASSSDSTSYEQYF.

This clonotype was found a few times. The chain links TRBV6-1 to TRBJ2-1, with 10 positions matching TRBD2. J gave up 7 bases and V 4 bases, and 7 bases lay outside the gene matches. The CDR3 loop spans 15 amino acids. In germline, CDR1 is MNHNS, CDR2 SASEGT. The CDR3 protein is CASSVAGGNRNEQFF. CDR3 nucleotide sequence: TGTGCCAGCAGTGTAGCGGGAGGTAATAGGAATGAGCAGTTCTTC.

The rearrangement joins TRBV20-1 to TRBJ2-7; D perhaps matches TRBD1 (6 bases). The ends were cut back, 3 bases at V and 4 bases at J, with 10 bases in the middle. CDR1 DFQATT and CDR2 SNEGSKA come from the germline V gene (reference sequence). CDR3 length: 12 amino acids. The CDR3 DNA follows: TGCAGTGCTAGCCACAGGGAGTACGAGCAGTACTTC. This gives the protein CSASHREYEQYF.

The J gene is TRBJ2-1, the V gene TRBV20-1; no firm D call. CDR3 length: 14 amino acids. The germline V gene encodes CDR1 DFQATT and CDR2 SNEGSKA (reference sequence). V dropped 2 bases and J dropped 7 bases, with 15 bases sitting between them. CDR3 protein: CSARSVVTLNEQFF. The CDR3 coding sequence is TGCAGTGCTAGAAGTGTAGTTACCCTTAATGAGCAGTTCTTC.

The chain employs TRBV20-1 and TRBJ2-1; 7 nucleotides line up with TRBD1. The CDR3 sequence is 15 residues long. CDR1 is DFQATT, CDR2 SNEGSKA, per germline (reference sequence). J was trimmed by 2 bases and V by 6 bases; bases with no gene match: 10. Here the CDR3 DNA reads TGCAGTGCCGAAGACGGGACAGTCCCCTACAATGAGCAGTTCTTC. This sequence encodes CSAEDGTVPYNEQFF.

This clonotype showed up just a few times. The chain joins TRBV4-1 to TRBJ2-4; no clear D. The CDR3 contains 15 residues. Germline CDR1 reads MGHRA; CDR2 reads YSYEKL. Trimming removed 0 bases at V and 8 bases at J, with 14 bases between. CDR3 sequence reads: CASSQEGQSGYIQYF. DNA for the CDR3: TGCGCCAGCAGCCAAGAAGGGCAGTCCGGGTACATTCAGTACTTC.

The chain links TRBV11-2 to TRBJ2-5; the match to TRBD2 covers 7 bases. This CDR3 spans 14 amino acids. J was trimmed by 1 base and V by 5 bases; bases with no gene match: 4. Germline values: CDR1 SGHAT, CDR2 FQNNGV. CDR3 sequence reads: CASSTLAVQETQYF. The CDR3 DNA is TGTGCCAGCAGCACCCTAGCGGTCCAAGAGACCCAGTACTTC.

This clonotype was seen more than once but under ten times. This chain joins TRBV29-1 and TRBJ2-1, with 7 bases that match TRBD1. CDR1 is SQVTM and CDR2 is ANQGSEA in the germline V gene. Trimming removed 6 bases from V and 6 bases from J; junction bases left unmatched: 14. CDR3 length: 15 amino acids. This CDR3 is CSVLGDSRMTNEQFF. CDR3 DNA sequence: TGCAGCGTGCTTGGGGACAGTCGAATGACCAATGAGCAGTTCTTC.

This chain links TRBV5-1 with TRBJ2-3; 8 bases match TRBD2. Germline CDR1 SGHRS, CDR2 YFSETQ. The CDR3 contains 15 residues. J was trimmed by 0 bases and V by 5 bases; bases with no gene match: 5. This CDR3 reads CASRASGYSTDTQYF. The CDR3, as DNA: TGCGCCAGCAGGGCTAGCGGGTATAGCACAGATACGCAGTATTTT.

This rearrangement joins TRBV6-5 to TRBJ1-3; 8 bases fit TRBD1. The CDR3 spans 17 residues. Germline lookup yields CDR1 MNHEY and CDR2 SVGAGI. The ends lost 2 bases at V and 2 bases at J; junction bases unmatched: 8. The CDR3 loop reads CASSYTYQGATGNTIYF. The CDR3 DNA is TGTGCCAGCAGTTACACCTACCAGGGGGCGACTGGAAACACCATATATTTT.

This clonotype was seen a handful of times. The chain couples TRBV12-3 or TRBV12-4 to TRBJ1-2; the D is unclear. The CDR3 has 10 residues. With 3 bases removed from V and 13 bases from J, the gap between germline ends came to 9 bases. As DNA, the CDR3 is TGTGCCAGCAGTTTTTCCCTGGTCACCTTC. Translating gives CASSFSLVTF.

V is TRBV7-2 and J is TRBJ1-1; D not certain. This CDR3 has 14 amino acids. V was cut by 4 bases and J by 4 bases, with 13 bases left in between. Germline V gene lookup returns CDR1 SGHTA and CDR2 FQGNSA. The CDR3 DNA follows: TGTGCCAGCAGCTCTCTAACTTGGGTCACTGAAGCTTTCTTT. As protein: CASSSLTWVTEAFF.

This clonotype occurred a few times. This chain joins TRBV5-1 and TRBJ1-1; perhaps TRBD1 as D (5 bases). CDR1 is SGHRS, CDR2 YFSETQ, per germline. The length of the CDR3 is 17 residues. Trimming left V 1 base short and J 0 bases short, with 16 bases between. The CDR3 nucleotides are TGCGCCAGCAGCTTGAGCTTGTGGGGGGACGTGAACACTGAAGCTTTCTTT. This gives the protein CASSLSLWGDVNTEAFF.

This clonotype was detected a few times. V gene TRBV18 combines with J gene TRBJ1-1; no clear D gene. Germline V gene data show CDR1 as KGHSH and CDR2 as LQKENI. The length of the CDR3 is 13 residues. Trimming removed 1 base from V and 2 bases from J, with 5 bases in between. The CDR3 DNA reads TGTGCCAGCTCACCACAATACAACACTGAAGCTTTCTTT. It codes for CASSPQYNTEAFF.

This clonotype came up many times. The DNA for the CDR3 is TGTGCCAGCAGCCGACCCGGGGGTACGCAGTATTTT. Translated, it gives CASSRPGGTQYF. The chain recombines TRBV11-2 with TRBJ2-3; perhaps TRBD2 as D (6 bases). Per germline, CDR1 SGHAT and CDR2 FQNNGV. This CDR3 has 12 amino acids. Trimming removed 5 bases at V and 8 bases at J, with 11 bases between.

The chain couples TRBV7-3 to TRBJ2-7, with 9 positions matching TRBD2. CDR1 and CDR2 (germline): SGHTA, FQGTGA. The CDR3 sequence is 15 residues long. V dropped 5 bases and J dropped 6; count of bases not matched to a gene: 11. The CDR3 region is CASSNLAGELGEQYF. For the CDR3, the DNA is TGTGCCAGCAGCAACTTAGCGGGGGAGCTCGGCGAGCAGTACTTC.

This clonotype was seen a few times. The chain joins TRBV6-1 to TRBJ1-1, with 9 bases lining up with TRBD1. V dropped 6 bases and J dropped 1; count of bases not matched to a gene: 6. The CDR3 is 15 amino acids. CDR1 and CDR2 (germline): MNHNS, SASEGT. DNA for the CDR3: TGTGCCAGCAGACAAGCGGGACAGGGGAACACTGAAGCTTTCTTT. Translating gives CASRQAGQGNTEAFF.

This clonotype was seen only a few times. CDR3 DNA: TGTGCCAGCAACCCGGAGGGAGGGGGCACTGAAGCTTTCTTT. Its translation: CASNPEGGGTEAFF. J is TRBJ1-1 and V is TRBV2; D perhaps matches TRBD1 (6 bases). Trimming took 7 bases from V and 4 from J, leaving 16 bases between them. The CDR3 consists of 14 residues. The germline CDR1 and CDR2 sequences are SNHLY and FYNNEI.

This clonotype occurred a few times. The chain uses TRBV18 and TRBJ1-1; unclear D gene. With 1 base removed from V and 1 base from J, the gap between germline ends came to 10 bases. This CDR3 contains 15 residues. From germline, CDR1 is KGHSH and CDR2 LQKENI. The CDR3: CASSPQGTPNTEAFF. DNA for the CDR3: TGTGCCAGCTCACCACAGGGCACCCCGAACACTGAAGCTTTCTTT. The entire variable domain, with the rest obtained from reference TRBV18 and TRBJ1-1, is as follows: NAGVMQNPRHLVRRRGQEARLRCSPMKGHSHVYWYRQLPEEGLKFMVYLQKENIIDESGMPKERFSAEFPKEGPSILRIQQVVRGDSAAYFCASSPQGTPNTEAFFGQGTRLTVV.

CDR3 residues: CASSLPGGYPDNEQFF. The CDR3 DNA sequence: TGTGCCAGCAGCTTGCCCGGGGGATACCCTGACAATGAGCAGTTCTTC. The chain has TRBV5-6 and TRBJ2-1; D possibly corresponds to TRBD2 (6 bases). Between the trimmed V and J ends, which lost 1 base and 5 bases, there was a span of 16 bases. The CDR3 sequence is 16 residues long. In germline, CDR1 is SGHDT, CDR2 YYEEEE.

This clonotype turned up a few times. This chain links TRBV4-1 with TRBJ2-7; 11 bases are shared with TRBD2. The CDR3 is made up of 16 amino acids. With V trimmed by 4 bases and J by 0 bases, 5 bases remained unmatched. Germline CDR1 and CDR2: MGHRA and YSYEKL. This CDR3 is CASSPRLAGSSYEQYF. The CDR3 DNA is TGCGCCAGCAGCCCCCGACTAGCGGGAAGCTCCTACGAGCAGTACTTC.

This clonotype was detected ten times or more. This sequence joins TRBV20-1 and TRBJ2-7; weak D call: TRBD1 (5 bases). The germline V gene has CDR1 DFQATT and CDR2 SNEGSKA (reference sequence). Trimming stripped 3 bases from V and 1 base from J, with 10 bases between. The CDR3 runs to 13 residues. The CDR3 DNA reads TGCAGTGCTAGCGGCGCAGGGTCCTACGAGCAGTACTTC. The encoded protein is CSASGAGSYEQYF.

This chain uses TRBV6-2 or TRBV6-3 with TRBJ2-5, with 8 bases aligning to TRBD2. Trimming at V came to 5 bases and at J to 5 bases, leaving 1 base not matched to a gene. CDR1 MNHEY and CDR2 SVGEGT come from the germline V gene. This CDR3 has 12 amino acids. DNA for the CDR3: TGTGCCAGCAGTCAGCGGGAGGAGACCCAGTACTTC. This translates into CASSQREETQYF.

The chain joins TRBV29-1 to TRBJ1-5, with TRBD1 matching 7 bases. J gave up 6 bases and V 4 bases, and 6 bases lay outside the gene matches. Per the germline V gene, CDR1 is SQVTM and CDR2 is ANQGSEA. CDR3 length equals 13 residues. The CDR3 is CSVVGGGGQPQHF. Here the CDR3 DNA reads TGCAGCGTTGTAGGGGGCGGTGGTCAGCCCCAGCATTTT.

This clonotype appeared many times. This sequence joins TRBV12-3 or TRBV12-4 and TRBJ1-1, with no clear D. This CDR3 spans 14 amino acids. Trimming left V 2 bases short and J 3 bases short, with 10 bases between. CDR3 amino acids: CASSLTPPDTEAFF. The CDR3 region has the DNA TGTGCCAGCAGTTTAACCCCACCGGACACTGAAGCTTTCTTT.

In its sample, this clonotype was seen many times. This chain joins TRBV29-1 and TRBJ1-1; D gene uncertain. The CDR3 spans 13 residues. Trimming pared 4 bases from V and 0 bases from J, leaving 9 bases between. Germline V gene data show CDR1 as SQVTM and CDR2 as ANQGSEA. The CDR3 sequence is CSVVPQMNTEAFF. CDR3 sequence (DNA): TGCAGCGTTGTTCCACAGATGAACACTGAAGCTTTCTTT.

This clonotype occurred many times. The chain links TRBV7-8 to TRBJ2-5; 9 bases map to TRBD1. V lost 5 bases, J lost 5 bases, and 3 bases stayed unmatched. CDR1 and CDR2 (germline): SGHVS, FQNEAQ. This CDR3 has 13 amino acids. The CDR3 protein is CASSGTGLETQYF. The CDR3 nucleotides read TGTGCCAGCAGCGGGACAGGGCTGGAGACCCAGTACTTC.

The genes are TRBV7-6 and TRBJ1-1, with D possibly matching TRBD1 (6 bases). The V and J ends lost 5 bases and 4 bases respectively, with 26 bases between them. The CDR3 consists of 18 residues. Germline V CDR1 and CDR2: SGHVS, FNYEAQ. As DNA, the CDR3 is TGTGCCAGCAGCCATATCCAGGGGCTTAAAGTTGGGAGCACTGAAGCTTTCTTT. Amino acid sequence: CASSHIQGLKVGSTEAFF.

This clonotype was counted at least ten times. The chain has TRBV29-1 and TRBJ2-4; D ambiguous. The length of the CDR3 is 12 residues. Trimming stripped 7 bases from V and 8 bases from J, with 15 bases between. Germline loops: CDR1 SQVTM, CDR2 ANQGSEA. The CDR3 loop is CSAKAGEDIQYF. For the CDR3, the DNA is TGCAGCGCAAAAGCTGGGGAAGACATTCAGTACTTC. Looking up the rest from reference TRBV29-1 and TRBJ2-4 gives the full variable domain: SAVISQKPSRDICQRGTSLTIQCQVDSQVTMMFWYRQQPGQSLTLIATANQGSEATYESGFVIDKFPISRPNLTFSTLTVSNMSPEDSSIYLCSAKAGEDIQYFGAGTRLSVL.

This clonotype was counted a few times. The CDR3 coding sequence is TGTGCCATCAGTAAGAGGGCATCCCAAGAGACCCAGTACTTC. It translates to CAISKRASQETQYF. The chain links TRBV10-3 to TRBJ2-5, with D possibly TRBD2 on 5 matching bases. V was clipped by 5 bases and J by 1 base, with 11 bases between them. The CDR3 spans 14 residues. CDR1 ENHRY and CDR2 SYGVKD come from the germline V gene.